Sequencing of this T cell receptor (beta chain) was carried out in a study of OX40 agonist ivuxolimab in advanced cancers. Study as a whole: Patients were treated with intravenous ivuxolimab, dosed at 0.01 to 10 mg/kg and infused every 2 weeks.

Remarks on this clone: Its matching antigen is unknown.

The assay was immunoSEQ multiplex PCR, and TCRdb's table has in-frame clones only and misses some. The table includes 90,000 to 120,000 clones, around 93% detected once. With V trimmed by 4 bases and J by 8 bases, 9 bases remained unmatched. The germline gives CDR1 LNHDA, CDR2 SQIVND (reference sequence). The CDR3 covers 15 residues. Findings of the study overall: CD4+ T cells averaged fewer expanded clones than CD8+ T cells. Specificity for antigen went undetermined in the expanded peripheral T cells.

The sequences come from CD4+ or CD8+ T cells sorted from blood, collected in a trial of the OX40 agonist ivuxolimab. V is TRBV19 and J is TRBJ2-1; TRBD2 matches 9 bases. The TCR originated in an adult with an advanced solid tumor such as melanoma, head and neck, liver or kidney cancer. The CDR3 reads CASSRDSGRVDEQFF. In DNA, the CDR3 is TGTGCCAGTAGTAGAGATAGCGGGAGAGTCGATGAGCAGTTCTTC. The whole variable domain, remainder taken from reference TRBV19 and TRBJ2-1, is DGGITQSPKYLFRKEGQNVTLSCEQNLNHDAMYWYRQDPGQGLRLIYYSQIVNDFQKGDIAEGYSVSREKKESFPLTVTSAQKNPTAFYLCASSRDSGRVDEQFFGPGTRLTVL.